This T cell receptor beta chain was retrieved from a study of T cells in localized non-small cell lung cancer. The study's findings and limits: Higher blood T cell density tracked longer overall survival. In adjacent lung, a median roughly 60 of the top 100 tumor clones were found. The greatest T cell clonality was found in uninvolved adjacent lung (higher than in tumor).

CDR1 PRHDT and CDR2 FYEKMQ come from the germline V gene (reference sequence). The length of the CDR3 is 13 residues. V lost 7 bases and J lost 4, with 10 bases in between. Measured with immunoSEQ multiplex PCR; TCRdb has only the in-frame clones, and not every one. The table has 70,000 to 95,000 clones, roughly 93% seen once; the top ten hold roughly 4.3%. This clone showed up many times. What it binds is unknown. The sample consisted of PBMCs, taken before any cancer treatment. The source of this sequence is a woman aged 40-70 years with stage II squamous cell lung carcinoma. The chain combines TRBV13 with TRBJ2-2, with D possibly TRBD2 on 6 matching bases. The CDR3 DNA follows: TGTGCCAGCAACGGGGGATTCACCGGGGAGCTGTTTTTT. Translated, it gives CASNGGFTGELFF.